This TCR beta chain was recorded in a study of T cell responses to AZD1222 COVID-19 vaccine. V lost 3 bases and J 4 bases, leaving 10 bases between the germline ends. The CDR3 totals 15 residues. The V gene's germline CDR1 is LNHDA and CDR2 SQIVND (reference sequence). Here immunoSEQ multiplex PCR was the method, and the copy in TCRdb shows in-frame clones only, minus some. The sample lists 65,000 to 85,000 clones, over 70% seen once, with around 15% in the top ten. The clonotype originates from an adult who received the AZD1222 COVID-19 vaccine. This specimen consisted of peripheral blood, obtained 28 days after the second AZD1222 dose. The chain combines TRBV19 with TRBJ1-6, with D possibly matching TRBD1 (6 bases). The CDR3 loop reads CASSIKGGYNSPLHF. The CDR3, as DNA: TGTGCCAGTAGTATCAAGGGGGGATATAATTCACCCCTCCACTTT. The full variable domain, its missing parts supplied by reference TRBV19 and TRBJ1-6, is DGGITQSPKYLFRKEGQNVTLSCEQNLNHDAMYWYRQDPGQGLRLIYYSQIVNDFQKGDIAEGYSVSREKKESFPLTVTSAQKNPTAFYLCASSIKGGYNSPLHFGNGTRLTVT.